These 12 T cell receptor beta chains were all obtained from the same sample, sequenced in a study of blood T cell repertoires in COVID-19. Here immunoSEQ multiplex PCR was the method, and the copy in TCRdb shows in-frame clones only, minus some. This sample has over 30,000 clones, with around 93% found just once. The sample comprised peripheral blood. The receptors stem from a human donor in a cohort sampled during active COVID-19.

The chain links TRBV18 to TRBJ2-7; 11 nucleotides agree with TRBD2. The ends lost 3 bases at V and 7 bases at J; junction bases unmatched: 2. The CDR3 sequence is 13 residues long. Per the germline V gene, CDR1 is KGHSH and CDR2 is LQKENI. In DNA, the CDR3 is TGTGCCAGCTCACCGAGACTAGCGGGAGAGCAGTACGTC. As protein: CASSPRLAGEQYV.

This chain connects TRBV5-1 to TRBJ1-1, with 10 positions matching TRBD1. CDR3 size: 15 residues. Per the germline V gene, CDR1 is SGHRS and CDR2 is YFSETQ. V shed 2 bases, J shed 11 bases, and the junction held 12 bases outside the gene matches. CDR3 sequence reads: CASSFSRTGGTMAFF. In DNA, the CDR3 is TGCGCCAGCAGCTTCTCACGGACAGGGGGAACTATGGCTTTCTTT.

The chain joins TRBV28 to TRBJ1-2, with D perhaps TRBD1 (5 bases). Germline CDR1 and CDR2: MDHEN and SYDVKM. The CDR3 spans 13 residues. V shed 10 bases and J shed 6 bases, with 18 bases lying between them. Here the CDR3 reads CATPGGRVDGYTF. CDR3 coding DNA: TGTGCCACCCCCGGGGGAAGGGTTGATGGCTACACCTTC.

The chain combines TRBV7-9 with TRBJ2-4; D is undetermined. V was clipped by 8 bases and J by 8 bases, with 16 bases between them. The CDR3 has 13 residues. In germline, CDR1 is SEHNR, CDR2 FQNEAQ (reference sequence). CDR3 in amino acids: CASEEAPVDIQYF. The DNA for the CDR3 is TGTGCCAGCGAAGAGGCACCGGTGGACATTCAGTACTTC.

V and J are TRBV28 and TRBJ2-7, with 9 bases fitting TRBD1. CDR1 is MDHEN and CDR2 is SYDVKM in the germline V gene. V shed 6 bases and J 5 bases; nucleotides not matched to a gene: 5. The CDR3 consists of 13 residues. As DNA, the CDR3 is TGTGCCAGCAGCCCCGGGACAGGGAACGAGCAGTACGTC. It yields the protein CASSPGTGNEQYV.

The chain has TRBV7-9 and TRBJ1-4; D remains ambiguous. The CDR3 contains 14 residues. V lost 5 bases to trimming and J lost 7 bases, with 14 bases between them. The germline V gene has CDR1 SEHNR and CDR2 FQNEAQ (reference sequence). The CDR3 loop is CASSDTVRPEKLFF. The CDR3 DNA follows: TGTGCCAGCAGCGACACAGTAAGACCTGAAAAACTGTTTTTT. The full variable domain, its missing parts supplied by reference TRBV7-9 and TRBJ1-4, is DTGVSQNPRHKITKRGQNVTFRCDPISEHNRLYWYRQTLGQGPEFLTYFQNEAQLEKSRLLSDRFSAERPKGSFSTLEIQRTEQGDSAMYLCASSDTVRPEKLFFGSGTQLSVL.

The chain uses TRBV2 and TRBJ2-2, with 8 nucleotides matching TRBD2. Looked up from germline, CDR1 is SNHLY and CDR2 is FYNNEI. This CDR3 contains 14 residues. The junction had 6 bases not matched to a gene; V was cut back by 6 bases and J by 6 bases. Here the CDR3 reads CASSTGTRSGELFF. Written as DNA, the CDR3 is TGTGCCAGCAGCACCGGGACTAGATCCGGGGAGCTGTTTTTT.

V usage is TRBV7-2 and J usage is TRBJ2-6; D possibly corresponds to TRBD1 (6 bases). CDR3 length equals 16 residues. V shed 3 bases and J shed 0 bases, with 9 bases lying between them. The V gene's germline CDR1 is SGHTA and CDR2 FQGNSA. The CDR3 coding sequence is TGTGCCAGCAGCTTGCACAGGGACTCTGGGGCCAACGTCCTGACTTTC. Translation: CASSLHRDSGANVLTF. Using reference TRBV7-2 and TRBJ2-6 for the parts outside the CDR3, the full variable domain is GAGVSQSPSNKVTEKGKDVELRCDPISGHTALYWYRQSLGQGLEFLIYFQGNSAPDKSGLPSDRFSAERTGGSVSTLTIQRTQQEDSAVYLCASSLHRDSGANVLTFGAGSRLTVL.

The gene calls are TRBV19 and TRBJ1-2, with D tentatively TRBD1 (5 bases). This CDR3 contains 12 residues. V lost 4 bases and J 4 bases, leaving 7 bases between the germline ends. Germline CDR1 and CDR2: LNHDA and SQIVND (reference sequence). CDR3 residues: CASSRTLYGYTF. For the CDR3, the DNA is TGTGCCAGTAGTAGGACACTCTATGGCTACACCTTC.

In DNA form, the CDR3 reads TGTGCCAGCAGTTTAAGGTCACAGGGGATCATGAACACTGAAGCTTTCTTT. Translation: CASSLRSQGIMNTEAFF. The rearrangement uses TRBV27 and TRBJ1-1; TRBD1 agrees at 7 bases. The germline V gene encodes CDR1 MNHEY and CDR2 SMNVEV (reference sequence). This CDR3 spans 17 amino acids. V gave up 2 bases and J gave up 0 bases; unmatched junction bases: 9.

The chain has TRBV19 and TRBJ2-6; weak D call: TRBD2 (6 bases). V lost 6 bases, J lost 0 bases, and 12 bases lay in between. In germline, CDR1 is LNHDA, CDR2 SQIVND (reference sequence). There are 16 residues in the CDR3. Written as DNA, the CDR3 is TGTGCCAGTAGGTTATGGGGGGACTCTGGGGCCAACGTCCTGACTTTC. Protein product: CASRLWGDSGANVLTF.

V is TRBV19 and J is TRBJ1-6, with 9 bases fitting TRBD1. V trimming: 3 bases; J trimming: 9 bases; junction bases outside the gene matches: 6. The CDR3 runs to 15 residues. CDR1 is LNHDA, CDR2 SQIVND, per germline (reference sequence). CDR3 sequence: CASSILGQGTSPLHF. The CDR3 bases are TGTGCCAGTAGTATTCTGGGACAGGGTACTTCACCCCTCCACTTT.